These 28 T cell receptor beta chains were sequenced from one sample in a study of blood T cell repertoires in COVID-19. Only in-frame clones appear in the TCRdb table, and some are missing; sequencing was by immunoSEQ multiplex PCR. The sample consists of roughly 150,000 clones, more than 70% of them appearing once. Sequencing was performed on peripheral blood. The receptors originated from a man aged 60 to 75 with acute or convalescent COVID-19.

This clone occurred a few times. The chain joins TRBV9 to TRBJ2-1, with a tentative D call TRBD2 (5 bases). CDR1 is SGDLS and CDR2 is YYNGEE in the germline V gene. The CDR3 runs to 15 residues. V was cut by 2 bases and J by 3 bases, with 12 bases left in between. DNA of the CDR3: TGTGCCAGCAGCGTTTCGGGCGGGTTCTACAATGAGCAGTTCTTC. Protein product: CASSVSGGFYNEQFF. Full variable domain (remainder filled in from reference TRBV9 and TRBJ2-1): DSGVTQTPKHLITATGQRVTLRCSPRSGDLSVYWYQQSLDQGLQFLIQYYNGEERAKGNILERFSAQQFPDLHSELNLSSLELGDSALYFCASSVSGGFYNEQFFGPGTRLTVL.

V usage is TRBV7-2 and J usage is TRBJ2-7, with TRBD1 as a possible D gene (6 bases). This CDR3 region has 13 residues. V shed 5 bases and J shed 0 bases, with 8 bases lying between them. Germline V lookup: CDR1 SGHTA, CDR2 FQGNSA. CDR3 amino acids: CASSRTDSYEQYF. The CDR3, as DNA: TGTGCCAGCAGCAGGACAGACTCCTACGAGCAGTACTTC.

V usage is TRBV6-2 or TRBV6-3 and J usage is TRBJ2-2, with TRBD2 matching 10 bases. This CDR3 has 18 residues. Germline V gene sequence: CDR1 MNHEY, CDR2 SVGEGT. V trimming: 6 bases; J trimming: 4 bases; junction bases outside the gene matches: 14. CDR3: CASSSTSGLAEGTGELFF. The CDR3 DNA reads TGTGCCAGCAGCTCGACTTCCGGACTAGCGGAGGGCACCGGGGAGCTGTTTTTT.

J is TRBJ1-4 and V is TRBV7-9; D is ambiguous. V was clipped by 0 bases and J by 7 bases, with 6 bases between them. From germline, CDR1 is SEHNR and CDR2 FQNEAQ (reference sequence). The CDR3 sequence is 13 residues long. DNA of the CDR3: TGTGCCAGCAGCTTAGCGGGAGGTGAAAAACTGTTTTTT. Amino acid sequence: CASSLAGGEKLFF.

The chain is built from TRBV7-2 and TRBJ1-5, with TRBD1 identical over 7 bases. Trimming removed 4 bases from V and 0 bases from J; junction bases left unmatched: 15. CDR3 size: 19 residues. The V gene's germline CDR1 is SGHTA and CDR2 FQGNSA. CDR3 nucleotides: TGTGCCAGCAGCTACCGTGGGACAGTCGTTCCCTATAGCAATCAGCCCCAGCATTTT. This encodes CASSYRGTVVPYSNQPQHF.

The chain couples TRBV19 to TRBJ1-5; TRBD1 aligns across 10 bases. The V and J ends lost 2 bases and 7 bases, in that order; junction bases with no gene match: 2. Germline lookup yields CDR1 LNHDA and CDR2 SQIVND (reference sequence). The CDR3 is 14 amino acids. The CDR3 nucleotides are TGTGCCAGTAGTATAATGACAGGGGGCCAGCCCCAGCATTTT. This translates into CASSIMTGGQPQHF.

The chain joins TRBV12-5 to TRBJ2-2; no firm D call. Trimming stripped 5 bases from V and 3 bases from J, with 4 bases between. From germline, CDR1 is LGHNT and CDR2 FRNRAP. This CDR3 has 12 amino acids. CDR3 nucleotides: TGTGCTAGTGGTCTTCACACCGGGGAGCTGTTTTTT. This gives the protein CASGLHTGELFF.

CDR3 sequence reads: CASSVVASGGRNEQYF. CDR3 sequence (DNA): TGTGCCAGCAGCGTAGTGGCTAGCGGGGGAAGAAACGAGCAGTACTTC. The V and J genes are TRBV9 and TRBJ2-7; TRBD2 agrees at 10 bases. Trimming cost V 0 bases and J 5 bases; bases outside gene matches: 8. Germline V CDR1 and CDR2: SGDLS, YYNGEE. CDR3 length equals 16 residues.

This sequence joins TRBV18 and TRBJ1-1, with D possibly matching TRBD1 (5 bases). There are 15 residues in the CDR3. V was pared by 3 bases and J by 1 base, with 12 bases between. The germline gives CDR1 KGHSH, CDR2 LQKENI. The CDR3 sequence: CASSPGGGSNTEAFF. CDR3 bases: TGTGCCAGCTCACCGGGGGGTGGGTCGAACACTGAAGCTTTCTTT.

The J gene is TRBJ2-5, the V gene TRBV28; weak D call: TRBD2 (6 bases). With 8 bases removed from V and 4 bases from J, the gap between germline ends came to 17 bases. Germline loops: CDR1 MDHEN, CDR2 SYDVKM. This CDR3 region has 14 residues. The CDR3 nucleotides are TGTGCCAGCTCGCGAGGAGGGCGCGGAGAGACCCAGTACTTC. Its translation is CASSRGGRGETQYF.

The gene calls are TRBV6-6 and TRBJ2-1; 9 bases are shared with TRBD2. This CDR3 is 14 amino acids long. Germline CDR1 reads MNHNY; CDR2 reads SVGAGI (reference sequence). Unmatched junction bases numbered 5, after V lost 6 bases and J lost 5 bases. For the CDR3, the DNA is TGTGCCAGCAGGAGGACTAGCGATAACAATGAGCAGTTCTTC. Encoded protein: CASRRTSDNNEQFF.

This chain links TRBV30 with TRBJ2-3, with 7 bases that match TRBD2. The junction had 6 bases not matched to a gene; V was cut back by 7 bases and J by 2 bases. The CDR3 loop spans 13 amino acids. Germline CDR1 is GTSNPN and CDR2 is SVGIG (reference sequence). The CDR3: CAFSSGNTDTQYF. In DNA form, the CDR3 reads TGTGCCTTTTCAAGCGGGAACACAGATACGCAGTATTTT.

This sequence joins TRBV11-2 and TRBJ1-1; D remains unclear. There are 14 residues in the CDR3. V was shortened by 6 bases and J by 10 bases, with 21 bases between the two germline ends. Germline V lookup: CDR1 SGHAT, CDR2 FQNNGV. The chain's CDR3 is CASSTGSNAPGAFF. The CDR3 DNA follows: TGTGCCAGCAGTACCGGGTCCAACGCCCCCGGAGCTTTCTTT.

The rearrangement uses TRBV5-6 and TRBJ1-5; D is undetermined. In germline, CDR1 is SGHDT, CDR2 YYEEEE. The CDR3 has 14 residues. Trimming took 6 bases from V and 4 from J, leaving 14 bases between them. The CDR3 region has the DNA TGTGCCAGCAATGCCCTGAAGACTAATCAGCCCCAGCATTTT. This gives the protein CASNALKTNQPQHF.

This chain joins TRBV2 and TRBJ1-3; 7 nucleotides match TRBD1. Germline V gene lookup returns CDR1 SNHLY and CDR2 FYNNEI. The ends lost 1 base at V and 3 bases at J; junction bases unmatched: 3. The CDR3 length is 15 residues. CDR3 sequence reads: CASSEGGGYGNTIYF. The CDR3 bases are TGTGCCAGCAGTGAAGGAGGGGGCTATGGAAACACCATATATTTT.

J is TRBJ1-5 and V is TRBV10-3, with D tentatively TRBD1 (6 bases). The CDR3 sequence is 14 residues long. V was shortened by 2 bases and J by 7 bases, with 12 bases between the two germline ends. Germline V gene lookup returns CDR1 ENHRY and CDR2 SYGVKD. This CDR3 is CAISELGAGQPQHF. Here the CDR3 DNA reads TGTGCCATCAGTGAGCTGGGGGCAGGCCAGCCCCAGCATTTT.

The gene calls are TRBV12-3 or TRBV12-4 and TRBJ1-2; the D gene is possibly TRBD1 (5 bases). The CDR3 has 12 residues. Between the trimmed V and J ends, which lost 8 bases and 5 bases, there was a span of 12 bases. The CDR3 bases are TGTGCCAGCTCCAGGGCGATGTATGGCTACACCTTC. This gives the protein CASSRAMYGYTF.

V and J are TRBV11-2 and TRBJ2-7; 7 bases are shared with TRBD1. The CDR3 has 15 amino acids. J gave up 1 base and V 1 base, and 4 bases lay outside the gene matches. Per germline, CDR1 SGHAT and CDR2 FQNNGV. The CDR3 is CASSLGTGASYEQYF. DNA for the CDR3: TGTGCCAGCAGCTTAGGGACAGGAGCTTCCTACGAGCAGTACTTC.

J is TRBJ2-3 and V is TRBV11-2, with no clear D. The ends were cut back, 1 base at V and 5 bases at J, with 10 bases in the middle. The CDR3 extends over 14 amino acids. The germline CDR1 and CDR2 sequences are SGHAT and FQNNGV. The CDR3 nucleotides are TGTGCCAGCAGCTTAGTAGGCCGACTAGATACGCAGTATTTT. Protein product: CASSLVGRLDTQYF.

The chain has TRBV5-1 and TRBJ1-1; D ambiguous. Germline values: CDR1 SGHRS, CDR2 YFSETQ. The CDR3 length is 14 residues. V lost 6 bases, J lost 4 bases, and 16 bases lay in between. CDR3 loop: CASTKVRGITEAFF. CDR3 nucleotides: TGCGCCAGCACCAAAGTTCGAGGGATCACTGAAGCTTTCTTT.

V and J are TRBV5-1 and TRBJ2-7; 11 nucleotides align to TRBD1. The CDR3 sequence is 14 residues long. Trimming removed 1 base from V and 5 bases from J; junction bases left unmatched: 2. The germline V gene has CDR1 SGHRS and CDR2 YFSETQ. The CDR3 nucleotides read TGCGCCAGCAGCTTGAGGACAGGGGGCCACGAGCAGTACTTC. Its translation is CASSLRTGGHEQYF.

The chain couples TRBV12-5 to TRBJ2-3; TRBD2 matches 9 bases. This CDR3 spans 14 amino acids. The germline CDR1 and CDR2 sequences are LGHNT and FRNRAP. The trim removed 6 bases at V and 1 base at J, leaving 2 bases unmatched. As DNA, the CDR3 is TGTGCTAGTGGCCGGACTAGCGGCACAGATACGCAGTATTTT. It yields the protein CASGRTSGTDTQYF.

CDR3 sequence: CASREGQSTNEKLFF. Written as DNA, the CDR3 is TGTGCCAGCAGGGAGGGACAGTCAACTAATGAAAAACTGTTTTTT. J is TRBJ1-4 and V is TRBV2, with 7 bases that match TRBD1. Trimming took 6 bases from V and 0 from J; bases not matched to a gene: 4. Germline lookup yields CDR1 SNHLY and CDR2 FYNNEI. CDR3 length: 15 amino acids.

The chain joins TRBV7-2 to TRBJ2-1; D remains ambiguous. This CDR3 is 12 amino acids long. Germline V lookup: CDR1 SGHTA, CDR2 FQGNSA. V was cut by 5 bases and J by 8 bases, with 10 bases left in between. The CDR3 DNA is TGTGCCAGCAGCAAGAGAGTACATGAGCAGTTCTTC. Translated: CASSKRVHEQFF.

The chain recombines TRBV7-2 with TRBJ1-3, with D unresolved. The germline V and J ends were trimmed by 4 bases and 1 base, with 14 bases remaining between them. CDR3 length: 16 residues. Germline V gene data show CDR1 as SGHTA and CDR2 as FQGNSA. In DNA, the CDR3 is TGTGCCAGCAGCTCCGAAACACAGATTTCTGGAAACACCATATATTTT. Translation gives CASSSETQISGNTIYF.

CDR3 sequence reads: CASGLAQGSNQPQHF. CDR3 in DNA: TGTGCTAGTGGTTTGGCCCAGGGGTCGAATCAGCCCCAGCATTTT. The V gene is TRBV12-5, the J gene TRBJ1-5; D may be TRBD1 (6 bases). The V gene's germline CDR1 is LGHNT and CDR2 FRNRAP. V was clipped by 1 base and J by 4 bases, with 11 bases between them. CDR3 length: 15 residues.

In this sample, this clone is medium-sized. The V gene is TRBV21-1, the J gene TRBJ1-6. TRBV21-1 counts as a pseudogene. CDR3 size: 17 residues. In DNA form, the CDR3 reads TGTGCCAGCAGCAAAGAGTCTACCGGGATAAGTAATTCACCCCTCCACTTT. It specifies CASSKESTGISNSPLHF.

The V gene is TRBV15, the J gene TRBJ1-4; D gene ambiguous. Trimming left V 2 bases short and J 7 bases short, with 14 bases between. Germline lookup yields CDR1 LNHNV and CDR2 YYDKDF (reference sequence). This CDR3 is 15 amino acids long. CDR3 in amino acids: CATSRKREGFEKLFF. The CDR3, as DNA: TGTGCCACCAGCAGAAAGAGGGAGGGATTTGAAAAACTGTTTTTT.